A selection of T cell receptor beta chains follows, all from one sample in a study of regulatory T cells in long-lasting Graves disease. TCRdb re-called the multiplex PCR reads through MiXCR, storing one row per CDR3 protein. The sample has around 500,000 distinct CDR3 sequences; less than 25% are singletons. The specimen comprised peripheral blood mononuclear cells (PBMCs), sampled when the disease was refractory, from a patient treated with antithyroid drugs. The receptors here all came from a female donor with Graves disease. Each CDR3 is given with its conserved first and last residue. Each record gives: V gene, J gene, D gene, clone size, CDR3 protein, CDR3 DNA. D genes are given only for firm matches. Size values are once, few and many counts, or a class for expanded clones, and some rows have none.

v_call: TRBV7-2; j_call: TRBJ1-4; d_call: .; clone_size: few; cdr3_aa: CASSLRGPTNEKLFF; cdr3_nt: TGTGCCAGCAGCTTAAGGGGACCCACTAATGAAAAACTGTTTTTT
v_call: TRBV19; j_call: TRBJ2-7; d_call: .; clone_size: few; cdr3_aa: CASSILPGVTGEQYF; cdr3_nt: TGTGCCAGTAGTATCCTGCCGGGGGTTACGGGAGAGCAGTACTTC
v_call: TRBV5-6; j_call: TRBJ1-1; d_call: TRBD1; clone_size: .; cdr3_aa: CAPGTGGRTEAFF; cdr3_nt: TGTGCCCCCGGGACAGGGGGCAGAACTGAAGCTTTCTTT
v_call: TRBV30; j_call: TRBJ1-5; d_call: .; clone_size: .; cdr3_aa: CAWGVGQPQHF; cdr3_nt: TGTGCCTGGGGAGTAGGCCAGCCCCAGCATTTT
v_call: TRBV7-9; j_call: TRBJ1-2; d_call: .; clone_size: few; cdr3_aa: CASSSGSINYGYTF; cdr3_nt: TGTGCCAGCAGTTCAGGGTCCATCAACTATGGCTACACCTTC
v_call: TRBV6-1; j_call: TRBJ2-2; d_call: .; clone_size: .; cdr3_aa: CASSQGGPGELFF; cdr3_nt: TGTGCCAGCTCCCAGGGGGGTCCCGGGGAGCTGTTTTTT
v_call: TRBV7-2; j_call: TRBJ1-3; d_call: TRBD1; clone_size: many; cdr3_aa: CASRPGTGGSSSGNTIYF; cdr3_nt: TGTGCCAGCAGGCCCGGGACAGGCGGTTCCAGCTCTGGAAACACCATATATTTT
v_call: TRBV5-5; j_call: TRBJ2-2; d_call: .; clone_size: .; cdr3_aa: CASSGTGLVTGELFF; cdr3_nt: TGTGCCAGCAGCGGCACAGGGTTAGTCACCGGGGAGCTGTTTTTT
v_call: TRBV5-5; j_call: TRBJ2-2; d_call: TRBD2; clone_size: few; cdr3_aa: CASRQGLAVNTGELFF; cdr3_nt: TGTGCCAGCAGACAAGGACTAGCGGTTAACACCGGGGAGCTGTTTTTT
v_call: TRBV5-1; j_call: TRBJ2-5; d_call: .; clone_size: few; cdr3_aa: CASTHPASQETQYF; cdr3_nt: TGCGCCAGTACCCATCCAGCGTCCCAAGAGACCCAGTACTTC
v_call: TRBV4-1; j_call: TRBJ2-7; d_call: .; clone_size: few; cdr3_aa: CASSQEPDLRAYEQYF; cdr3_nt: TGCGCCAGCAGCCAAGAACCTGACCTACGCGCTTACGAGCAGTACTTC
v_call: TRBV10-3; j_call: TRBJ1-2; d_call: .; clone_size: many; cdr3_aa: CAISEAPGSYGYTF; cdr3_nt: TGTGCCATCAGTGAGGCCCCAGGGTCCTATGGCTACACCTTC
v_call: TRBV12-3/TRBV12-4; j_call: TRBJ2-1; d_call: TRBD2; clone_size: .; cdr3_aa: CASSTGTTIYNEQFF; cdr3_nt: TGTGCCAGCAGTACCGGGACTACAATTTACAATGAGCAGTTCTTC
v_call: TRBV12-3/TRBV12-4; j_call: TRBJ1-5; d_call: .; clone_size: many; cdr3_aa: CASSQRTPDQPQHF; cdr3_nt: TGTGCCAGCAGTCAGAGGACCCCGGATCAGCCCCAGCATTTT
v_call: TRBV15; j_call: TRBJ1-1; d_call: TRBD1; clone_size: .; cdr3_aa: CATKPADRENTEAFF; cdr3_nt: TGTGCCACAAAGCCCGCGGACAGGGAGAACACTGAAGCTTTCTTT
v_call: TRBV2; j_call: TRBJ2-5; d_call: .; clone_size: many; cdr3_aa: CASSEGIWETQYF; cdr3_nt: TGTGCCAGCAGTGAAGGGATTTGGGAGACCCAGTACTTC
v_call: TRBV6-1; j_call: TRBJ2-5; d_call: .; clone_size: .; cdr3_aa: CASTGTYQETQYF; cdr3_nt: TGTGCCAGCACCGGGACTTACCAAGAGACCCAGTACTTC
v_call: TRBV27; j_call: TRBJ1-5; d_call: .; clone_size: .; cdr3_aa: CASSSLGHVNQPQHF; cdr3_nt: TGTGCCAGCAGTTCCCTTGGACATGTCAATCAGCCCCAGCATTTT
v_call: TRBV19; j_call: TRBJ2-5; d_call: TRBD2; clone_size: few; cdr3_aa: CASSINSGISTQYF; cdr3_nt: TGTGCCAGTAGTATAAACAGCGGGATCTCAACCCAGTACTTC
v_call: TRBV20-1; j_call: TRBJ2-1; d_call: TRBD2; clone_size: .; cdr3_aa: CSARGWREGGYNEQFF; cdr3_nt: TGCAGTGCTAGAGGGTGGCGGGAGGGGGGGTACAATGAGCAGTTCTTC